The TCR beta chain under discussion was sequenced for a study of control samples from healthy donors and cancer patients. This table comes from immunoSEQ multiplex PCR, and its TCRdb copy is limited to in-frame clones, with some not included. The table lists 100,000 to 150,000 clones, 85% to 95% of them singletons, with 1.7% in the top ten. V lost 2 bases to trimming and J lost 5 bases, with 9 bases between them. The CDR3 loop spans 13 amino acids. The germline V gene encodes CDR1 MNHEY and CDR2 SVGEGT. The gene calls are TRBV6-2 or TRBV6-3 and TRBJ1-2; possibly TRBD1 for D (6 bases). This clonotype was obtained from a man in his fifties with head and neck cancer. Sequencing was performed on PBMCs. The CDR3 DNA sequence: TGTGCCAGCAGTTACGGGGGCGGATATGGCTACACCTTC. The encoded protein is CASSYGGGYGYTF.